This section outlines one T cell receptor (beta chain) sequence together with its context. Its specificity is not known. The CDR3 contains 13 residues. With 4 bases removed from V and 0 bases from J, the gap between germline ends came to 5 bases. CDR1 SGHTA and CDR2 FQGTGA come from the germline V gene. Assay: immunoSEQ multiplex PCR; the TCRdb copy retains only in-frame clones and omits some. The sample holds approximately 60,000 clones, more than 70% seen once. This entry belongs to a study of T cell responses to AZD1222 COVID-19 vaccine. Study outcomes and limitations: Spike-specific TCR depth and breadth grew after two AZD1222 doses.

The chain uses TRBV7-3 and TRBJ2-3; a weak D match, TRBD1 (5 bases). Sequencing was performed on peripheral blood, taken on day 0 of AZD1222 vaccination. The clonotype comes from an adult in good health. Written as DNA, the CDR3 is TGTGCCAGCAGCTCAGGGAGCACAGATACGCAGTATTTT. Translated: CASSSGSTDTQYF.